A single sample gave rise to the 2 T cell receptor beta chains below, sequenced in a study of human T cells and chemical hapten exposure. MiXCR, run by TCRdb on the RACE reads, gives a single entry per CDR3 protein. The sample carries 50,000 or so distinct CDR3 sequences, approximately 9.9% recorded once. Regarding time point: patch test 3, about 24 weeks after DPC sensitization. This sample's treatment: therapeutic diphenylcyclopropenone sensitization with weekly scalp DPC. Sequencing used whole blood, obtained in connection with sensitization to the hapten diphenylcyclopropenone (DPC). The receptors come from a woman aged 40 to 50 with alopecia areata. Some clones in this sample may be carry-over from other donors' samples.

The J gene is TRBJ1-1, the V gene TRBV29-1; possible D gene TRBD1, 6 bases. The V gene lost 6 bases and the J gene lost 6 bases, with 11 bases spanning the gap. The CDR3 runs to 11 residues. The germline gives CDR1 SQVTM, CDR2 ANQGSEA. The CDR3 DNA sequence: TGCAGCGTACAACAGGGCCCTGAAGCTTTCTTT. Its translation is CSVQQGPEAFF.

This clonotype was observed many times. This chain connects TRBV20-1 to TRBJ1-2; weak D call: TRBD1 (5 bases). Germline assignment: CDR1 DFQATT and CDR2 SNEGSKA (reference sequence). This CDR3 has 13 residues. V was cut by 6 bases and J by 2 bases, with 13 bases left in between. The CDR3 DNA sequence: TGCAGTGCCAGGGAGTCGGCGAACTATGGCTACACCTTC. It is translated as CSARESANYGYTF.